The 22 T cell receptor beta chains in this list originate from one sample, sequenced in a study of immune reconstitution after stem cell transplant in scleroderma. TCRdb re-analysed the RT-PCR reads in MiXCR, keeping a single row per CDR3 protein. The table records about 2,100 distinct CDR3 sequences, about 9.1% of them present only once. The sample was gathered before or after autologous hematopoietic stem cell transplantation (not recorded which). These receptors were obtained from a male donor with systemic sclerosis.

Within the sample, this clonotype is medium-sized. The chain uses TRBV20-1 and TRBJ2-7; D not certain. This CDR3 is built from 12 residues. Trimming removed 5 bases from V and 7 bases from J, with 15 bases in between. Germline V lookup: CDR1 DFQATT, CDR2 SNEGSKA (reference sequence). This chain's CDR3 is CSAFGSYTEQYF. In DNA, the CDR3 is TGCAGTGCTTTTGGTTCCTATACGGAGCAGTACTTC.

This clonotype qualifies as medium-sized. The chain has TRBV7-2 and TRBJ1-1; unclear D gene. In germline, CDR1 is SGHTA, CDR2 FQGNSA. V lost 1 base and J lost 1, with 7 bases in between. The CDR3 has 14 amino acids. CDR3 bases: TGTGCCAGCAGCTTAGGAGGCTCGAACACTGAAGCTTTCTTT. Encoded protein: CASSLGGSNTEAFF.

Sample share makes this clonotype medium-sized. This chain connects TRBV20-1 to TRBJ1-5, with 9 bases lining up with TRBD1. The CDR3 is 15 residues long. Germline CDR1 DFQATT, CDR2 SNEGSKA (reference sequence). The V gene end was trimmed by 5 bases and the J gene end by 0 bases; junction bases not matched to a gene: 5. CDR3 sequence: CSALGQGFSNQPQHF. The CDR3 DNA reads as TGCAGTGCTCTAGGACAGGGGTTTAGCAATCAGCCCCAGCATTTT.

This clonotype ranks as medium-sized (0.01 to 0.1%). The chain recombines TRBV7-2 with TRBJ1-5; D is uncertain. Trimming removed 4 bases at V and 4 bases at J, with 8 bases between. Germline V gene sequence: CDR1 SGHTA, CDR2 FQGNSA. CDR3 length: 13 amino acids. The CDR3 sequence: CASSSDVNQPQHF. The CDR3 bases are TGTGCCAGCAGCTCGGACGTAAATCAGCCCCAGCATTTT.

J is TRBJ2-4 and V is TRBV29-1, with 8 bases aligning to TRBD2. The CDR3 extends over 13 amino acids. Germline assignment: CDR1 SQVTM and CDR2 ANQGSEA. V lost 5 bases and J lost 5; bases outside the gene matches: 5. The CDR3: CSVTGGAENIQYF. CDR3 nucleotide sequence: TGCAGCGTTACGGGGGGGGCGGAAAACATTCAGTACTTC.

By share, this clonotype counts as medium-sized. This sequence joins TRBV27 and TRBJ2-4, with 7 positions matching TRBD2. V lost 5 bases to trimming and J lost 9 bases; unmatched junction nucleotides: 22. CDR3 length equals 18 residues. The germline V gene has CDR1 MNHEY and CDR2 SMNVEV (reference sequence). The CDR3 is CASSQYSGTGGEESIQYF. CDR3 sequence (DNA): TGTGCCAGCAGTCAATACTCCGGGACTGGGGGGGAGGAGTCCATTCAGTACTTC.

Within the sample, this clonotype is medium-sized. CDR3 sequence: CASSLEKGLNSPLHF. In nucleotides, the CDR3 is TGTGCCAGCAGCTTGGAGAAGGGACTCAATTCACCCCTCCACTTT. The chain joins TRBV5-4 to TRBJ1-6, with D possibly TRBD1 on 5 matching bases. The germline gives CDR1 SGHNT, CDR2 YYREEE (reference sequence). The CDR3 has 15 residues. V gave up 0 bases and J gave up 7 bases, with 11 bases separating them. Drawing the rest from reference TRBV5-4 and TRBJ1-6, the complete variable domain is ETGVTQSPTHLIKTRGQQVTLRCSSQSGHNTVSWYQQALGQGPQFIFQYYREEENGRGNFPPRFSGLQFPNYSSELNVNALELDDSALYLCASSLEKGLNSPLHFGNGTRLTVT.

By frequency in the sample, this clonotype is medium-sized (0.01 to 0.1%). The gene calls are TRBV18 and TRBJ1-5; the match to TRBD1 covers 9 bases. This CDR3 is 16 amino acids long. V was clipped by 1 base and J by 6 bases; unmatched bases: 7. In germline, CDR1 is KGHSH, CDR2 LQKENI. CDR3 sequence: CASSPRGTGGLQPQHF. CDR3 bases: TGTGCCAGCTCACCACGGGGAACAGGGGGCCTTCAGCCCCAGCATTTT.

Within the sample, this clonotype is medium-sized. This chain links TRBV20-1 with TRBJ2-7, with TRBD1 matching 9 bases. The germline gives CDR1 DFQATT, CDR2 SNEGSKA (reference sequence). The CDR3 loop spans 14 amino acids. Trimming at V came to 5 bases and at J to 2 bases, leaving 7 bases not matched to a gene. DNA for the CDR3: TGCAGTGCTTCCGGGACAGGGAATACCTACGAGCAGTACTTC. As protein: CSASGTGNTYEQYF.

This clonotype is labeled medium-sized. The chain has TRBV10-1 and TRBJ1-1; 9 bases fit TRBD1. V was pared by 5 bases and J by 5 bases, with 3 bases of the junction left unmatched. This CDR3 has 13 residues. Looked up from germline, CDR1 is WNHNN and CDR2 is SYGVQD (reference sequence). The CDR3 bases are TGCGCCAGCAGTCGGGACAGGGTGACTGAAGCTTTCTTT. It encodes CASSRDRVTEAFF.

Within the sample, this clonotype is medium-sized. The J gene is TRBJ1-4, the V gene TRBV5-1, with D possibly TRBD1 on 6 matching bases. The CDR3 is made up of 14 amino acids. V was cut by 4 bases and J by 7 bases, with 14 bases left in between. Germline V gene sequence: CDR1 SGHRS, CDR2 YFSETQ. In nucleotides, the CDR3 is TGCGCCAGCAGCCCGAACGGGGGCCTTGAAAAACTGTTTTTT. Its protein is CASSPNGGLEKLFF.

In its sample, this clonotype ranks as medium-sized. This rearrangement joins TRBV7-2 to TRBJ1-5; D uncertain. Germline CDR1 SGHTA, CDR2 FQGNSA. The V and J ends lost 3 bases and 5 bases respectively, with 8 bases between them. The CDR3 runs 13 residues. CDR3 amino acids: CASSLLTYQPQHF. The CDR3 region has the DNA TGTGCCAGCAGCTTGCTCACTTATCAGCCCCAGCATTTT.

By sample fraction, this clonotype is medium-sized. The gene calls are TRBV7-2 and TRBJ1-5; no definite D call. The CDR3 has 15 residues. Germline CDR1 and CDR2: SGHTA and FQGNSA. Trimming left V 5 bases short and J 9 bases short, with 20 bases between. DNA for the CDR3: TGTGCCAGCAGCCAAGGTTTCGGGCGATACTGGCCCCAGCATTTT. It is translated as CASSQGFGRYWPQHF.

The sample holds a few counts of this clonotype. The rearrangement uses TRBV4-3 and TRBJ1-1, with D possibly being TRBD1 (5 bases). This CDR3 comprises 17 residues. The ends were cut back, 0 bases at V and 4 bases at J, with 18 bases in the middle. Germline assignment: CDR1 LGHNA and CDR2 YSLEER. The CDR3 sequence: CASSQDNGVREGTEAFF. DNA for the CDR3: TGCGCCAGCAGCCAAGATAACGGGGTCAGGGAGGGCACTGAAGCTTTCTTT.

This clonotype is medium-sized (0.01 to 0.1%) within its sample. The rearrangement links TRBV5-1 to TRBJ2-1; 10 bases fit TRBD1. The V gene's germline CDR1 is SGHRS and CDR2 YFSETQ. CDR3 length: 16 amino acids. Germline trimming cut 0 bases from V and 8 bases from J; bases unmatched to any gene: 8. CDR3 sequence reads: CASSLELGQGYDEQFF. The CDR3 nucleotides are TGCGCCAGCAGCTTGGAACTGGGACAGGGGTACGATGAGCAGTTCTTC.

This clonotype is labeled as medium-sized. This chain connects TRBV29-1 to TRBJ2-7, with D unresolved. The V gene lost 5 bases and the J gene lost 6 bases, with 17 bases spanning the gap. Germline values: CDR1 SQVTM, CDR2 ANQGSEA. CDR3 length equals 13 residues. The DNA for the CDR3 is TGCAGCGTTCCAGAACTAATTTTGGGCGAGCAGTACTTC. Protein sequence: CSVPELILGEQYF.

This clonotype is classed as medium-sized. V and J are TRBV28 and TRBJ1-5; D is unresolved. V was pared by 3 bases and J by 7 bases, with 13 bases between. Germline values: CDR1 MDHEN, CDR2 SYDVKM. This CDR3 is 14 amino acids long. As DNA, the CDR3 is TGTGCCAGCAGTTTTACACGGGGAAACCAGCCCCAGCATTTT. This encodes CASSFTRGNQPQHF.

This sequence joins TRBV5-1 and TRBJ1-1; D may be TRBD1 (5 bases). The V gene's germline CDR1 is SGHRS and CDR2 YFSETQ. This CDR3 has 15 amino acids. V lost 0 bases and J 0 bases, leaving 9 bases between the germline ends. The CDR3 DNA sequence: TGCGCCAGCAGCTTGGGTGGGGGTTTGAACACTGAAGCTTTCTTT. Translated: CASSLGGGLNTEAFF.

This clonotype is labeled as medium-sized. The genes are TRBV20-1 and TRBJ1-2; no firm D call. The CDR3 is made up of 14 amino acids. Germline-derived CDR1 and CDR2 are DFQATT and SNEGSKA (reference sequence). The V end was cut by 5 bases, the J end by 0 bases, with 13 bases between. DNA for the CDR3: TGCAGTGCTCCCCATGCAAATCCTAACTATGGCTACACCTTC. Translating gives CSAPHANPNYGYTF.

This clonotype is judged medium-sized. The V call is TRBV20-1, the J call TRBJ1-3; 7 bases are shared with TRBD1. The V and J ends lost 6 bases and 2 bases, in that order; junction bases with no gene match: 4. There are 13 residues in the CDR3. Germline-derived CDR1 and CDR2 are DFQATT and SNEGSKA (reference sequence). The CDR3 sequence is CSARGTAGNTIYF. DNA for the CDR3: TGCAGTGCCCGTGGGACAGCTGGAAACACCATATATTTT.

This clonotype counts as medium-sized. The gene calls are TRBV5-1 and TRBJ2-5; either TRBD1 or TRBD2 may fit D (6 bases each). The germline V gene encodes CDR1 SGHRS and CDR2 YFSETQ. V shed 1 base and J shed 1 base, with 14 bases lying between them. CDR3 length: 16 amino acids. This CDR3 reads CASSLNEGGFQETQYF. The CDR3 DNA reads as TGCGCCAGCAGCTTGAACGAGGGGGGCTTCCAAGAGACCCAGTACTTC.

This clonotype was seen a handful of times. V is TRBV9 and J is TRBJ1-2; D gene uncertain. The CDR3 has 10 residues. Between the trimmed V and J ends, which lost 3 bases and 8 bases, there was a span of 5 bases. Per germline, CDR1 SGDLS and CDR2 YYNGEE. The CDR3 bases are TGTGCCAGCAGCGGAAGAGGCTACACCTTC. Its protein product is CASSGRGYTF.